Listed below are T cell receptor beta chains from one sample, sequenced in a study of T cells in Graves' hyperthyroidism and ophthalmopathy. Each CDR3 protein is one row after TCRdb ran MiXCR on the multiplex PCR reads. The sample holds 480,000 or so distinct CDR3 sequences, 40% to 50% seen once. Sequencing used peripheral blood or thyroid tissue (not recorded which). Every receptor here comes from an adult woman with Graves' disease, either hyperthyroidism or ophthalmopathy (not recorded which). CDR3s leave out the opening cysteine and the closing phenylalanine or tryptophan.

J gene	V gene	CDR3 protein
TRBJ2-2	TRBV14	ASSRDRHNTGELF
TRBJ2-5	TRBV7-6	ASSPGLAEHQETQY
TRBJ1-2	TRBV12-3/TRBV12-4	ASSRDSRLYGYT
TRBJ1-2	TRBV14	ASSRGYRLNYGYT
TRBJ1-6	TRBV19	ASRMPGHVGSPLH
TRBJ1-1	TRBV5-6	ASSWERTVEAF
TRBJ1-1	TRBV2	ASKQIQGTEAF
TRBJ1-2	TRBV2	ASYWDSDGYT
TRBJ1-5	TRBV20-1	SVRDLRAGGPQH
TRBJ1-1	TRBV20-1	SARARQGALGAF
TRBJ1-2	TRBV5-4	ASSPGGPGGYT
TRBJ2-3	TRBV15	ATSSTDTQY
TRBJ2-5	TRBV7-9	ASSISPGPTETQY
NA	TRBV7-8	ASSRRTNAYNEQF
TRBJ1-2	TRBV7-9	ASSQFLGGSYGYT
TRBJ2-5	TRBV9	ASAEGIAGVGETQY
TRBJ2-5	TRBV5-8	ASSSGSGGETQY
TRBJ2-5	TRBV5-1	ASSLRLAKRGTQY
TRBJ2-5	TRBV7-9	ASSRATQY
TRBJ2-5	TRBV15	ATSRGGTSGRGETQY
TRBJ2-2	TRBV28	ASRLGGTGELF
TRBJ2-7	TRBV7-2	ASSPTGETGLDEQY
TRBJ1-4	TRBV2	ASQKDIGYEKLF
TRBJ1-2	TRBV20-1	SARDPQGVYGYT
TRBJ1-1	TRBV20-1	SATPTSWTEAF
TRBJ1-5	TRBV12-3/TRBV12-4	ASSPTQGQPQH
TRBJ2-5	TRBV7-9	ASSRGTDQETQY
TRBJ1-4	TRBV4-3	ASSLPYEKLF
TRBJ1-1	TRBV19	ASSAGQIITEAF
TRBJ1-4	TRBV10-3	AISSGTTNEKLF
TRBJ1-2	TRBV20-1	SRTPGGGYYGYT
TRBJ2-5	TRBV11-2	ASSLVPETQY
TRBJ1-3	TRBV10-3	AISESNLVGNTIY
TRBJ1-3	TRBV20-1	SARDPGWGSGNTIY
TRBJ2-5	TRBV10-3	AIRGQGRTLTETQY
TRBJ2-5	TRBV7-8	ASSSGQLEGKIETQY
TRBJ1-1	TRBV29-1	SVGKMDRNTEAF
TRBJ2-5	TRBV11-2	ASSQGPDGETQY
TRBJ2-7	TRBV3-1	ASRGRAGSSYEQY
TRBJ1-1	TRBV14	ASSQAIGSPSGTEAF
TRBJ1-5	TRBV24-1	ASSPSDRHSNQPQH
TRBJ2-5	TRBV7-3	ASSLGVLQETQY
TRBJ2-2	TRBV6-5	TSSYRLNTGELF
TRBJ2-7	TRBV20-1	SARDDASGAIYEQY
TRBJ1-5	TRBV10-3	AISGDRVYQPQH
TRBJ1-2	TRBV29-1	SVEGCDYGYT
TRBJ1-2	TRBV12-3/TRBV12-4	ASSSRDGTANYGYT
TRBJ1-5	TRBV7-8	ASSTVVGQPQH
TRBJ1-1	TRBV20-1	SAPAGAEAF
TRBJ2-7	TRBV7-9	ASTPPLNTYEQY
TRBJ1-1	TRBV7-9	ASSPHGETEAF
TRBJ2-5	TRBV20-1	SARSGGAETQY
TRBJ1-2	TRBV29-1	SGRQGTNGYT